This entry describes one T cell receptor beta chain. Distinct nucleotide sequences in the sample also encode this CDR3. In germline, CDR1 is SEHNR, CDR2 FQNEAQ (reference sequence). Trimming took off 4 bases at V and 2 bases at J, with 8 bases between the two ends. The CDR3 has 13 amino acids. This sample was taken from a study of technical replicates of blood from several donors. The table came from immunoSEQ multiplex PCR; TCRdb's copy has only in-frame clones and leaves some out. The data show 40,000 to 65,000 clones, approximately 86% seen once. The rearrangement links TRBV7-9 to TRBJ1-1; a weak D match, TRBD1 (6 bases). Sequenced: PBMCs. This receptor was identified in a human donor in good health. Some clones in this sample may be carry-over from other donors' samples. Written as DNA, the CDR3 is TGTGCCAGCAGCTCACAGGGAAACACTGAAGCTTTCTTT. Translating it yields CASSSQGNTEAFF.